This T cell receptor (beta chain) emerged from a study of shared T cell receptors in the human thymus. Profiled with immunoSEQ multiplex PCR; TCRdb holds only in-frame clones, not every one. Of about 500,000 clones in the sample, around 78% are singletons; the top ten hold around 0.013%. Trimming stripped 5 bases from V and 8 bases from J, with 13 bases between. The CDR3 is made up of 13 amino acids. CDR1 is MNHEY and CDR2 is SMNVEV in the germline V gene (reference sequence). Only one count was recorded for this clone. In addition, the sample was reused for a study of human thymus T cells. From that report: Corrective surgery for congenital heart defects was being performed on the healthy Finnish infants who served as donors. Thymus pieces cut out during corrective heart surgery were the tissue that was used. Within thymic and blood repertoires, V and J gene usage appeared to be biased.

The sequence was collected from a boy younger than two with a congenital heart defect. This chain links TRBV27 with TRBJ2-1, with D perhaps TRBD2 (5 bases). The sample taken for sequencing was thymocytes. As DNA, the CDR3 is TGTGCCAGCAGTCCACCCCCCGGGGATGAGCAGTTCTTC. As protein: CASSPPPGDEQFF.